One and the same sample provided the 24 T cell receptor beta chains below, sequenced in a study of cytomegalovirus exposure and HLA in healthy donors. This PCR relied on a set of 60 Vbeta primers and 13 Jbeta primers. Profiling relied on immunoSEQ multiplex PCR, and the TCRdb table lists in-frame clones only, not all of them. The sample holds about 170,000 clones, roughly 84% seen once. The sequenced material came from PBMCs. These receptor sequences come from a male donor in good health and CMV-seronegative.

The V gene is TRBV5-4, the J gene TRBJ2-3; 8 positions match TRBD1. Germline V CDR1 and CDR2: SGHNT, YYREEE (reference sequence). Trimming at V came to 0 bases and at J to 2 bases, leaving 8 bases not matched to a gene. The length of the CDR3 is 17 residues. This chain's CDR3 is CASSLGTGGRYTDTQYF. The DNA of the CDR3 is TGTGCCAGCAGCTTGGGTACAGGGGGGCGGTACACAGATACGCAGTATTTT.

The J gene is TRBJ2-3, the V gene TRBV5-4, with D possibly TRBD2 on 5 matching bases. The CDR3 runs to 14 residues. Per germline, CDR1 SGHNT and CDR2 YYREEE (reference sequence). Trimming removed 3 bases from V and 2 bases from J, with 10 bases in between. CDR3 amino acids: CASSWTGNTDTQYF. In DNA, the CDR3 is TGTGCCAGCAGCTGGACGGGGAACACAGATACGCAGTATTTT. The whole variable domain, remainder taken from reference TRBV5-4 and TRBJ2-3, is ETGVTQSPTHLIKTRGQQVTLRCSSQSGHNTVSWYQQALGQGPQFIFQYYREEENGRGNFPPRFSGLQFPNYSSELNVNALELDDSALYLCASSWTGNTDTQYFGPGTRLTVL.

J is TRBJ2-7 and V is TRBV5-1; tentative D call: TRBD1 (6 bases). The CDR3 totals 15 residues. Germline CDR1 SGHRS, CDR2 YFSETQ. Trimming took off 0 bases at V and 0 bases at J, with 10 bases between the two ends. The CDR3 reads CASSLEGQSSYEQYF. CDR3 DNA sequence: TGCGCCAGCAGCTTGGAAGGACAGAGCTCCTACGAGCAGTACTTC.

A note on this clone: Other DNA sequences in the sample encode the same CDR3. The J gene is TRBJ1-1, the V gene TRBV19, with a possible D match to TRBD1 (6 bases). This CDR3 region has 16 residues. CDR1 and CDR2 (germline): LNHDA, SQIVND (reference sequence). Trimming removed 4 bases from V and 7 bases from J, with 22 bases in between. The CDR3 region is CASSTHREYDLHEAFF. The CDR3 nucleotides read TGTGCCAGTAGTACCCACAGGGAGTACGATCTCCATGAAGCTTTCTTT.

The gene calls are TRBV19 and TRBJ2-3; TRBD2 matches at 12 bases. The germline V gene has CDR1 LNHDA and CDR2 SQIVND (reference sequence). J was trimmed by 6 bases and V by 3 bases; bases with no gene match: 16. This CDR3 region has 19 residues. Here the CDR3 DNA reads TGTGCCAGTAGTATTCGTGCTAGCGGGAGGGCCGAGTCACCGGATACGCAGTATTTT. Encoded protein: CASSIRASGRAESPDTQYF.

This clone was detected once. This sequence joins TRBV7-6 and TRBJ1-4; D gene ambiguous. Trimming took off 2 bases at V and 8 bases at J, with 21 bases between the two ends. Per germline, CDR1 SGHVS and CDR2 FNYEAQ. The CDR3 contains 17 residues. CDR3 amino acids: CASSLNSAAVGGEKLFF. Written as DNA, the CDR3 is TGTGCCAGCAGCTTAAACTCGGCGGCAGTTGGAGGGGAAAAACTGTTTTTT.

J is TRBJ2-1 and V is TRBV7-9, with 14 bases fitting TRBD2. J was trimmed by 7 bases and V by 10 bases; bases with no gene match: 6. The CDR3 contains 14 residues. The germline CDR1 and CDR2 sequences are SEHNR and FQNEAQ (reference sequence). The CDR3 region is CAIAGTSGRNEQFF. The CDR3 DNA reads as TGTGCCATAGCCGGGACTAGCGGGAGAAATGAGCAGTTCTTC.

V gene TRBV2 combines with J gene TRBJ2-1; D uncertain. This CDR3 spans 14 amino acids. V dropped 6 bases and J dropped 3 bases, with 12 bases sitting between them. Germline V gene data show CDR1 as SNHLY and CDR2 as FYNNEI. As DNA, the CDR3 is TGTGCCAGCAGCAGGCCCCGCCTCTACAATGAGCAGTTCTTC. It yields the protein CASSRPRLYNEQFF.

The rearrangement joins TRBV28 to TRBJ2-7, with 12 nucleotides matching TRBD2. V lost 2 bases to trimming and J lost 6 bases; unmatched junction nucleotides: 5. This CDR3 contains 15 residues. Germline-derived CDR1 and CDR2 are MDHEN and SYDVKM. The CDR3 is CASSLRLAGVSEQYF. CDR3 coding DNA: TGTGCCAGCAGTTTAAGACTAGCGGGAGTCAGCGAGCAGTACTTC.

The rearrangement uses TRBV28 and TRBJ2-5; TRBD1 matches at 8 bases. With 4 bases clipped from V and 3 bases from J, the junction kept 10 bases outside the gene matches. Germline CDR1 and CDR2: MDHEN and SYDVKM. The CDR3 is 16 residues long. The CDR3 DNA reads TGTGCCAGCAGTTCAGGGGGCGGTAGGGGGGAAGAGACCCAGTACTTC. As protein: CASSSGGGRGEETQYF.

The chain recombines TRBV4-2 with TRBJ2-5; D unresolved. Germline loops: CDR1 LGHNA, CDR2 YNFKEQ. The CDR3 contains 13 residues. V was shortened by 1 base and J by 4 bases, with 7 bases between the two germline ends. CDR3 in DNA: TGTGCCAGCAGCCAAGCCACGGGAGAGACCCAGTACTTC. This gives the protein CASSQATGETQYF.

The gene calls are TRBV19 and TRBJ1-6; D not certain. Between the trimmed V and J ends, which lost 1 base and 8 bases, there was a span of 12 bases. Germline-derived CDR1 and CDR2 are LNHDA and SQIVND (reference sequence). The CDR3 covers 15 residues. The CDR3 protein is CASSIAPGMDSPLHF. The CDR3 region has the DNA TGTGCCAGTAGTATAGCCCCGGGGATGGATTCACCCCTCCACTTT.

The CDR3 reads CASSYKGTLYNEQFF. The DNA for the CDR3 is TGTGCCAGCAGTTACAAAGGGACTCTCTACAATGAGCAGTTCTTC. The V call is TRBV6-5, the J call TRBJ2-1, with D possibly matching TRBD2 (6 bases). The CDR3 is 15 amino acids. Germline V gene lookup returns CDR1 MNHEY and CDR2 SVGAGI. The V end was cut by 2 bases, the J end by 3 bases, with 11 bases between.

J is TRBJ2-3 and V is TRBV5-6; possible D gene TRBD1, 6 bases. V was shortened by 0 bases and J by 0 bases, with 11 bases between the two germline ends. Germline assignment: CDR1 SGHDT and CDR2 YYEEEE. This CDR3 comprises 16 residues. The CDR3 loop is CASSLGTGPSTDTQYF. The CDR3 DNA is TGTGCCAGCAGCTTGGGAACAGGGCCGAGCACAGATACGCAGTATTTT.

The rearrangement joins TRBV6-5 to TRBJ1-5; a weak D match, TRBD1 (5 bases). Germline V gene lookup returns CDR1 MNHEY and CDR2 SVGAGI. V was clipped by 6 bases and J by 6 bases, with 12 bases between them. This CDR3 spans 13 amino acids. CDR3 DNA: TGTGCCAGCAGCCAGGACACTACTCAGCCCCAGCATTTT. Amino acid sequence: CASSQDTTQPQHF.

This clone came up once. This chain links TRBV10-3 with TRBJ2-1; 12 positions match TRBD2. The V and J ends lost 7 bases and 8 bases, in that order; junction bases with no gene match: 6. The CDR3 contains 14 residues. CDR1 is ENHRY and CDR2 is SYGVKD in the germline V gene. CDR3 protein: CAITGTSGFDEQFF. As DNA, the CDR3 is TGTGCCATCACAGGGACTAGCGGGTTCGATGAGCAGTTCTTC.

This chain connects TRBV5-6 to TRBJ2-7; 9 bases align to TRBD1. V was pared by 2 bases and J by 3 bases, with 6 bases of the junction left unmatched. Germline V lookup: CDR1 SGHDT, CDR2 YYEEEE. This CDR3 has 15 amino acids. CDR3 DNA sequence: TGTGCCAGCAGCTTCCGGGACAGGGTGCGCTACGAGCAGTACTTC. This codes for CASSFRDRVRYEQYF.

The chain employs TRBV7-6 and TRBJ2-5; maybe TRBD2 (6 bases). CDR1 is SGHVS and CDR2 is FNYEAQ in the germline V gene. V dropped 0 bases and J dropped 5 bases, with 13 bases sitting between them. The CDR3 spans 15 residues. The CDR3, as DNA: TGTGCCAGCAGCTTAGCAGGGGCTAGCGATGAGACCCAGTACTTC. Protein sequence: CASSLAGASDETQYF.

The CDR3 region is CASSLSGGPLSAQYF. CDR3 DNA: TGCGCCAGCAGCCTAAGCGGGGGGCCACTCTCGGCGCAGTATTTT. The chain recombines TRBV10-1 with TRBJ2-3; TRBD2 agrees at 9 bases. CDR1 and CDR2 (germline): WNHNN, SYGVQD (reference sequence). This CDR3 is built from 15 residues. The V gene end was trimmed by 6 bases and the J gene end by 10 bases; junction bases not matched to a gene: 14.

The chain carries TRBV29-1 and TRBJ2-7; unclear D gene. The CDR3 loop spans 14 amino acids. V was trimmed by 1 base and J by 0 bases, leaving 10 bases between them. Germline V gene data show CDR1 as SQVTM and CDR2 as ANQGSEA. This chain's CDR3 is CSVEGLPGSYEQYF. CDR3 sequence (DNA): TGCAGCGTTGAAGGACTGCCCGGCTCCTACGAGCAGTACTTC.

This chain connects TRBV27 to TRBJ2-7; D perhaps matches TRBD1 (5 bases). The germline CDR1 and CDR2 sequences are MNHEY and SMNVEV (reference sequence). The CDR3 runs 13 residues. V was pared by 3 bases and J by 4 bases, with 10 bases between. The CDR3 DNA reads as TGTGCCAGCAGTTTGCAACAGGAATACGAGCAGTACTTC. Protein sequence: CASSLQQEYEQYF.

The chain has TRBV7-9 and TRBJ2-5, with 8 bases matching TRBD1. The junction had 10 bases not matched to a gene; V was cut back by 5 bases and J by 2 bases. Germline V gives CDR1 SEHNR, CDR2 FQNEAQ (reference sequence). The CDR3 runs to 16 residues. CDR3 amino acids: CASSPDRGLGQETQYF. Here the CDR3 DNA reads TGTGCCAGCAGCCCCGACAGGGGCCTAGGGCAAGAGACCCAGTACTTC.

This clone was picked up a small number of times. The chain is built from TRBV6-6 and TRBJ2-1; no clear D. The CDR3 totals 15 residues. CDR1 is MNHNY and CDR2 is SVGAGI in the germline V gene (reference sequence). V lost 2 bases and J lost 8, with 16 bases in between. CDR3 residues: CASSYPHSSSHEQFF. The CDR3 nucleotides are TGTGCCAGCAGTTACCCCCACTCGTCTTCCCATGAGCAGTTCTTC.

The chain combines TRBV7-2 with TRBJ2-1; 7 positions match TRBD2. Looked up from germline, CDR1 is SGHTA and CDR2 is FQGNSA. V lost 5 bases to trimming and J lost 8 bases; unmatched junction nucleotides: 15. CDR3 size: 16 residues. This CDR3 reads CASSVVAGGSFDEQFF. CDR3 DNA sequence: TGTGCCAGCAGCGTAGTTGCCGGCGGGAGCTTCGATGAGCAGTTCTTC.